This TCR beta chain was captured in a study of T-cell memory formation after mild COVID-19 (dated by TCRdb to the early 2020s). General notes on the study: TCR sequence clusters from the two donors were found to be largely donor specific. Two young, previously healthy adult volunteers, one female and one male, were included in the cohort. In two donors, T-cell clones that expanded and contracted after mild COVID-19 were followed by sequencing TCRalpha and TCRbeta repertoires longitudinally. Study-wide conclusions, independent of this receptor: Only two mild cases were covered by the study, and larger cohorts that include severe cases with pre-infection samples were considered necessary. From day 15 to 85, contracting clones showed balanced CD4/CD8 phenotypes, whereas a second wave of clones that expanded from day 15 to 37 leaned towards CD4+. Contracting CD4+ clones were found mainly in CM and EM memory subsets, while CD8+ clones were enriched in EMRA. Some responding clones were found in pre-infection memory, which suggests that pre-existing cross-reactive memory T cells took part in the SARS-CoV-2 response. SARS-CoV-2 specificity of the second-wave clones peaking on day 37 was not confirmed.

About this clonotype: Which antigen it targets is not known. Base qualities are not recorded, but no much larger clone differs from it by a single base.

Ficoll-Paque density gradient centrifugation was used to isolate PBMCs. Sequencer: Illumina NovaSeq 6000. TCRalpha and TCRbeta cDNA libraries were built by 5'RACE with constant-segment primers, adding sample barcodes and unique molecular identifiers. Trizol reagent was used to extract RNA from every sample. Library amplification was performed in two PCR steps, and a second sample barcode and Illumina TruSeq adapters were introduced in the second step. The libraries were sequenced on an Illumina NovaSeq using 2 x 150 bp paired-end reads. The original methods were these. The reads were demultiplexed and collapsed into UMI-guided consensus sequences using migec v1.2.7. Using mixcr v2.1.11, the UMI consensuses were aligned to TRA and TRB V and J templates and assembled into clonotypes. Expanded or contracted clonotypes were those called significant by both edgeR and NoisET, with noise models trained on biological replicates. For edgeR calls, a false discovery rate-adjusted p below 0.01 and a log2 fold-change threshold of 1 were applied. PCA with hierarchical clustering of max-normalized trajectories of the 1000 most abundant clonotypes was used as exploratory dynamics analysis. Each responding clone was given a CD4 or CD8 phenotype based on the CD4+ and CD8+ repertoires, which had been sequenced separately. TCRdb cleaned the public reads at Q25 with fastp, built clones with MiXCR and kept in-frame beta chains. Every distinct CDR3 protein forms one entry, paired with its most common genes and DNA. The authors' filters were not applied to this entry. The sample table lists over 50,000 distinct CDR3 sequences, 9.3% of them with a count of one. The leading ten clones occupy 12% of the sample.

Specimen: PBMCs or a T cell subset sorted from them (not recorded which). The origin of this receptor is an adult woman who had mild COVID-19 (a few samples of this study predate the infection). The sample titles of this study are shuffled in the database, so cell type and time point are left out; the donor was told from shared clones.

The CDR3: CASSLAPQADNEQFF. The DNA sequence is TGCGCCAGCAGCTTGGCGCCACAGGCGGACAATGAGCAGTTCTTC. Here the chain combines TRBV5-1 and TRBJ2-1, and TRBD1 may be the D gene, going by 5 matching bases. V loses 0 bases, J loses 5 bases, and the germline ends lie 12 bases apart. The CDR3, from cysteine to phenylalanine, totals 15 residues. Only the CDR3 part of the read is kept: 45 bases, read in frame from the first base. The germline V gene supplies CDR1 SGHRS and CDR2 YFSETQ.